The text below deals with one T cell receptor beta chain. Its antigen is unknown. No conserved phenylalanine or tryptophan is present at the end of the CDR3, so a read error is the likely explanation. These data originate in a study of tumor-infiltrating lymphocytes in primary liver carcinoma. The wider study: Staging of the tumors gave T1-T3 N0M0, with widths of roughly 4 to 10 cm.

The CDR3 totals 16 residues. CDR1 is SGHAT, CDR2 FQNNGV, per germline. Trimming took off 5 bases at V and 10 bases at J, with 24 bases between the two ends. A primer in the constant region served to generate TCR beta cDNA from 500 ng of total RNA. Amplification in three nested multiplex PCR rounds with slightly modified ARM-PCR gave rise to TCR beta libraries. Investigators reported that the first two PCR rounds, at roughly 10 cycles each, used TRBV1-TRBV30 forward primers with a C-beta reverse primer. TCRdb re-called the multiplex PCR reads with MiXCR, one entry per CDR3 protein. The sample lists nearly 200,000 distinct CDR3 sequences, less than 65% occurring once. Study observations and caveats: Bulk samples went unsorted, so CD4+ and CD8+ repertoires were not compared.

The blood RNA (from unsorted whole blood) was obtained, and germline DNA was also extracted. Preoperatively, 4 to 5 milliliters of peripheral blood were collected. The sequence came from a woman aged 55-75 years with primary liver carcinoma and hepatitis B virus infection. This chain links TRBV11-2 with TRBJ2-1; D unresolved. The material sequenced was peripheral blood. The CDR3 spells CASSRTHRTVQVEQFL. The CDR3 DNA reads as TGTGCCAGCAGCCGAACACATAGGACGGTGCAGGTGGAGCAGTTCCTC.